This T cell receptor (beta chain) was recovered during a study of blood T cell repertoires in COVID-19. Study summary: Spain, Italy and the United States supplied samples that represented acute and convalescent COVID-19. PBMCs, B-cell-depleted T cells, or T cells were the source of the cDNA or gDNA that made up the material.

The CDR3 extends over 14 amino acids. Germline V gene lookup returns CDR1 SGHAT and CDR2 FQNNGV. V was trimmed by 5 bases and J by 3 bases, leaving 13 bases between them. Original processing methods: It was from reference gene primer amplification that nucleated cell counts were estimated. TCRdb's table, derived via immunoSEQ multiplex PCR, lists solely in-frame clones and lacks some. From that table come the V and J calls and clone size; the DNA was used to work out D and trimming. The sample carries approximately 85,000 clones, roughly nine tenths recorded once. The chain combines TRBV11-2 with TRBJ2-5; D call uncertain. The sequenced sample consisted of peripheral blood. The receptor was isolated from a man in his forties or fifties with acute or convalescent COVID-19. The CDR3, as DNA: TGTGCCAGCAGCCTAACAGAGTTTGAAGAGACCCAGTACTTC. Translating it yields CASSLTEFEETQYF.